The 12 T cell receptor beta chains below come from one sample, sequenced in a study of cytomegalovirus exposure and HLA in healthy donors. PCR employed 60 Vbeta and 13 Jbeta primers. Repertoires were generated with immunoSEQ multiplex PCR, while TCRdb's copy carries only in-frame clones and drops some. The table has approximately 120,000 clones, 77% seen once; the top ten hold 9.5% to 15%. The sequenced sample was PBMCs. Receptor source: a middle-aged woman in good health and CMV-seropositive.

The rearrangement uses TRBV29-1 and TRBJ1-6, with TRBD1 as a possible D gene (6 bases). The length of the CDR3 is 16 residues. V lost 6 bases to trimming and J lost 0 bases, with 15 bases between them. Germline V gene data show CDR1 as SQVTM and CDR2 as ANQGSEA. The CDR3, as DNA: TGCAGCGTCGCAAGCGGGGGCAGCTCCTATAATTCACCCCTCCACTTT. Amino acids: CSVASGGSSYNSPLHF.

The J gene is TRBJ2-2, the V gene TRBV10-3, with 9 bases identical to TRBD2. The CDR3 is made up of 19 amino acids. V was clipped by 3 bases and J by 0 bases; unmatched bases: 11. Germline V CDR1 and CDR2: ENHRY, SYGVKD. CDR3 coding DNA: TGTGCCATCAGTGACACCGGTAGCGGGAGAGCTACGAACACCGGGGAGCTGTTTTTT. It is translated as CAISDTGSGRATNTGELFF.

The rearrangement uses TRBV5-1 and TRBJ2-3; D perhaps matches TRBD2 (7 bases). The V gene lost 4 bases and the J gene lost 4 bases, with 16 bases spanning the gap. Germline V gene sequence: CDR1 SGHRS, CDR2 YFSETQ. The CDR3 runs 15 residues. The CDR3 reads CASSLLGGGADTQYF. The CDR3 nucleotides read TGCGCCAGCAGCCTCCTTGGGGGGGGCGCAGATACGCAGTATTTT.

V usage is TRBV29-1 and J usage is TRBJ2-7; D perhaps matches TRBD1 (7 bases). Trimming took off 6 bases at V and 7 bases at J, with 16 bases between the two ends. This CDR3 contains 12 residues. CDR1 is SQVTM and CDR2 is ANQGSEA in the germline V gene. CDR3 residues: CSVRQGLGEQYF. In DNA form, the CDR3 reads TGCAGCGTCAGACAGGGACTTGGGGAGCAGTACTTC.

This chain joins TRBV30 and TRBJ1-5; possibly TRBD1 for D (5 bases). This CDR3 region has 13 residues. CDR1 GTSNPN and CDR2 SVGIG come from the germline V gene (reference sequence). Trimming took off 3 bases at V and 3 bases at J, with 9 bases between the two ends. The CDR3 coding sequence is TGTGCCTGGAGGGGGGGGGACAATCAGCCCCAGCATTTT. Translation gives CAWRGGDNQPQHF.

This clone has more than one count but fewer than ten. V gene TRBV5-6 combines with J gene TRBJ1-5; 8 nucleotides match TRBD1. CDR1 SGHDT and CDR2 YYEEEE come from the germline V gene. The J segment lost 6 bases and the V segment lost 4 bases, leaving 9 bases of the junction unmatched. This CDR3 contains 15 residues. CDR3 sequence reads: CASSPRTGWGQPQHF. CDR3 coding DNA: TGTGCCAGCAGCCCTAGGACAGGGTGGGGTCAGCCCCAGCATTTT.

The J gene is TRBJ1-4, the V gene TRBV30, with D possibly TRBD1 on 5 matching bases. The V gene lost 2 bases and the J gene lost 0 bases, with 10 bases spanning the gap. Germline CDR1 reads GTSNPN; CDR2 reads SVGIG (reference sequence). The length of the CDR3 is 15 residues. This chain's CDR3 is CAWSPGGTTNEKLFF. The CDR3 DNA reads TGTGCCTGGAGTCCGGGGGGAACAACTAATGAAAAACTGTTTTTT.

A single count supports this clone. V gene TRBV7-9 combines with J gene TRBJ2-7, with 13 bases aligning to TRBD2. The CDR3 sequence is 12 residues long. Germline CDR1 and CDR2: SEHNR and FQNEAQ (reference sequence). V lost 5 bases to trimming and J lost 13 bases; unmatched junction nucleotides: 5. As DNA, the CDR3 is TGTGCCAGCAGCGCCGGGACTAGCGGGATATACTTC. It codes for CASSAGTSGIYF.

The rearrangement uses TRBV9 and TRBJ2-1; a weak D match, TRBD1 (6 bases). The CDR3 sequence is 15 residues long. Germline V lookup: CDR1 SGDLS, CDR2 YYNGEE. V gave up 0 bases and J gave up 2 bases, with 9 bases separating them. Written as DNA, the CDR3 is TGTGCCAGCAGCGTAGTGGACAGCACCTACAATGAGCAGTTCTTC. It is translated as CASSVVDSTYNEQFF.

The chain combines TRBV28 with TRBJ2-7; 7 bases line up with TRBD2. This CDR3 has 15 amino acids. J was trimmed by 5 bases and V by 2 bases; bases with no gene match: 9. Germline CDR1 is MDHEN and CDR2 is SYDVKM. CDR3 protein: CASSLNWAGEDEQYF. For the CDR3, the DNA is TGTGCCAGCAGTTTAAATTGGGCGGGAGAGGACGAGCAGTACTTC.

This clone was detected only a few times. The chain couples TRBV14 to TRBJ2-3; the D gene is possibly TRBD1 (6 bases). CDR1 and CDR2 (germline): SGHDN, FVKESK. The CDR3 length is 15 residues. V dropped 5 bases and J dropped 0 bases, with 12 bases sitting between them. The CDR3, as DNA: TGTGCCAGCAGCTCACGGACAGTCAGCACAGATACGCAGTATTTT. Translating gives CASSSRTVSTDTQYF.

The gene calls are TRBV7-2 and TRBJ2-7, with TRBD1 matching over 8 bases. With V trimmed by 6 bases and J by 6 bases, 7 bases remained unmatched. Germline V gene lookup returns CDR1 SGHTA and CDR2 FQGNSA. The CDR3 length is 13 residues. CDR3 nucleotides: TGTGCCAGCAGTCATGACAGGGGATCCGAGCAGTACTTC. It translates to CASSHDRGSEQYF.